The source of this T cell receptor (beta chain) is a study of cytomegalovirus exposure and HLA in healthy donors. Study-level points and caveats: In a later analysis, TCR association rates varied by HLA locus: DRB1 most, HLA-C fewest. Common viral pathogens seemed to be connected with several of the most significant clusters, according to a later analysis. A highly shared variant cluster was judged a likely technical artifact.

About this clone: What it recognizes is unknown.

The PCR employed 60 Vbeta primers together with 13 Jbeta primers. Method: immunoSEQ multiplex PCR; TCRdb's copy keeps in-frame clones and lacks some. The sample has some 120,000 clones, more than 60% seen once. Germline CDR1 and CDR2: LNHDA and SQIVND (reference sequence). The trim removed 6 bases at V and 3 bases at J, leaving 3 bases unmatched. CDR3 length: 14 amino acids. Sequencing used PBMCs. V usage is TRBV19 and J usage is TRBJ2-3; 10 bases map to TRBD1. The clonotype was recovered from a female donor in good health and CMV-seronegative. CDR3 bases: TGTGCCAGTAGGAGACAGGGGGCAACAGATACGCAGTATTTT. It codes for CASRRQGATDTQYF.